The entry that follows covers one T cell receptor beta chain sequence. Its antigen is unidentified. The data stem from a study of T cell repertoires in cytomegalovirus infection. About the research overall: The study used recently identified HLA-C-restricted and well-studied HLA-B-restricted CMV epitopes.

TCRdb itself ran the reads through MiXCR, one entry per CDR3 protein. This table holds 50,000 or so distinct CDR3 sequences, over 15% found once. Whole-study results and caveats: Based on cumulative public TCR beta family frequency, carriers of CMV plus the relevant HLA were identified.

This sample comprised CD8+ T cells from cultured PBMCs, obtained from culture after CMV antigen stimulation. The TCR originated in a human donor in good health (CMV status not recorded). Some clones in this sample may be carry-over from other donors' samples.

CDR3 DNA sequence: TGTGCCAGCAGCTTAGCCGGCTATCAGCCCCAGCATTTT. It encodes CASSLAGYQPQHF. The chain couples TRBV7-2 to TRBJ1-5; D gene uncertain. CDR1 and CDR2 from the germline V gene are SGHTA and FQGNSA. V was shortened by 0 bases and J by 5 bases, with 5 bases between the two germline ends. This CDR3 has 13 residues.